The 11 T cell receptor beta chains listed next were all sequenced from one sample in a study of T cell responses to AZD1222 COVID-19 vaccine. Only in-frame clones appear in the TCRdb table, and some are missing; sequencing was by immunoSEQ multiplex PCR. The sample has over 150,000 clones, less than 90% seen once. Sequences were derived from peripheral blood, sampled on day 0 of MenACWY control vaccination. These receptors were collected from an adult in good health.

The chain employs TRBV10-3 and TRBJ1-6; 8 bases match TRBD1. V gave up 0 bases and J gave up 9 bases; unmatched junction bases: 7. The CDR3 runs to 16 residues. From germline, CDR1 is ENHRY and CDR2 SYGVKD. CDR3 amino acids: CAISESSGGFGSPLHF. DNA for the CDR3: TGTGCCATCAGTGAGTCGTCAGGGGGCTTTGGTTCACCCCTCCACTTT.

J is TRBJ2-3 and V is TRBV12-3 or TRBV12-4; unclear D gene. The CDR3 extends over 11 amino acids. V was shortened by 7 bases and J by 5 bases, with 7 bases between the two germline ends. This CDR3 reads CASTRKDTQYF. In nucleotides, the CDR3 is TGTGCCAGCACCCGAAAAGATACGCAGTATTTT.

This rearrangement joins TRBV10-3 to TRBJ1-4, with 9 bases identical to TRBD1. Trimming cost V 3 bases and J 5 bases; bases outside gene matches: 4. Germline assignment: CDR1 ENHRY and CDR2 SYGVKD. CDR3 length: 15 residues. The CDR3 sequence: CAISDNRGRNEKLFF. The CDR3 DNA follows: TGTGCCATCAGTGATAACAGGGGGCGAAATGAAAAACTGTTTTTT.

For this clone: The germline gene is not matched at one end of the junction; a read error may be the cause. The chain uses TRBV30 and TRBJ2-7; TRBD1 is a possible D gene (6 bases). The CDR3 sequence is 12 residues long. CDR1 is GTSNPN, CDR2 SVGIG, per germline (reference sequence). CDR3 amino acids: CAWFQVGQPLGF. In DNA, the CDR3 is TGTGCCTGGTTTCAAGTCGGACAGCCTCTGGGGTTC.

V usage is TRBV15 and J usage is TRBJ1-4, with D perhaps matching TRBD1 (5 bases). CDR1 is LNHNV and CDR2 is YYDKDF in the germline V gene (reference sequence). CDR3 length equals 14 residues. The ends were cut back, 5 bases at V and 2 bases at J, with 9 bases in the middle. The chain's CDR3 is CATSFRDTNEKLFF. The CDR3 DNA sequence: TGTGCCACCAGCTTCCGGGACACTAATGAAAAACTGTTTTTT.

This chain links TRBV2 with TRBJ1-3; D uncertain. Germline values: CDR1 SNHLY, CDR2 FYNNEI. The length of the CDR3 is 12 residues. Trimming left V 3 bases short and J 3 bases short, with 3 bases between. The CDR3 reads CASSDRGNTIYF. CDR3 nucleotide sequence: TGTGCCAGCAGTGATCGTGGAAACACCATATATTTT.

The chain carries TRBV12-3 or TRBV12-4 and TRBJ2-5; no reliable D call. CDR3 size: 13 residues. V was trimmed by 1 base and J by 2 bases, leaving 5 bases between them. The CDR3 bases are TGTGCCAGCAGTTTAGGCTGGCAAGAGACCCAGTACTTC. Translating it yields CASSLGWQETQYF.

V usage is TRBV27 and J usage is TRBJ1-1; TRBD1 aligns across 7 bases. CDR3 size: 11 residues. Trimming cost V 4 bases and J 10 bases; bases outside gene matches: 3. Germline V gives CDR1 MNHEY, CDR2 SMNVEV (reference sequence). The CDR3 bases are TGTGCCAGCAGTTCTACAGGGGCAGCTTTCTTT. Residues: CASSSTGAAFF.

CDR3 in amino acids: CASSLEGPGEYTQYF. Here the CDR3 DNA reads TGTGCCAGCAGCTTGGAGGGCCCCGGGGAATATACGCAGTATTTT. This chain links TRBV5-6 with TRBJ2-3; TRBD2 might be the D (5 bases). Germline CDR1 and CDR2: SGHDT and YYEEEE. The CDR3 extends over 15 amino acids. Trimming removed 0 bases from V and 7 bases from J, with 15 bases in between.

The genes are TRBV6-5 and TRBJ2-3; D gene ambiguous. The V end was cut by 6 bases, the J end by 8 bases, with 12 bases between. Germline lookup yields CDR1 MNHEY and CDR2 SVGAGI. CDR3 length: 12 amino acids. CDR3 protein: CASRPTPFTQYF. The DNA of the CDR3 is TGTGCCAGCAGGCCGACACCGTTTACGCAGTATTTT.

In this sample, this clone turned up once. In DNA, the CDR3 is TGTGCCAGCAGCAAAGTGGTCAGGTTCTACGAGCAGTACGTC. As protein: CASSKVVRFYEQYV. The gene calls are TRBV21-1 and TRBJ2-7; the DNA was not used to check the table's D call, TRBD1. TRBV21-1 is termed a pseudogene. CDR3 length: 14 residues.